Shown below are 17 T cell receptor beta chains from a single sample sequenced in a study of human T cells and chemical hapten exposure (dated by TCRdb to the early 2020s). Library preparation employed RACE. The data were produced on a NextSeq 500. Through fastp at Q25 and MiXCR, TCRdb rebuilt clones from the public reads, retaining in-frame beta chains. Merged by CDR3 protein, the rows form single entries marked with the most common genes and DNA. The table for this sample lists 55,000 to 75,000 distinct CDR3 sequences; about 6% of them were counted only once. Together, the top ten hold about 3.4% of the sample. The meaning of the sample's time point label: healthy volunteer bleed at 6 weeks. Total RNA was extracted from unfractionated whole blood that had been collected in Tempus Blood RNA tubes. The sequencing sample was made of whole blood. These receptors were obtained from a female donor in good health. Some clones in this sample may be carry-over from other donors' samples.

V usage is TRBV20-1 and J usage is TRBJ2-6; D unresolved. CDR1 is DFQATT, CDR2 SNEGSKA, per germline (reference sequence). Trimming pared 3 bases from V and 0 bases from J, leaving 15 bases between. The CDR3 contains 17 residues. The CDR3 spells CSASDPYGTSGANVLTF. For the CDR3, the DNA is TGCAGTGCTAGTGATCCGTACGGAACCTCTGGGGCCAACGTCCTGACTTTC.

The chain links TRBV6-1 to TRBJ1-2; 7 bases match TRBD1. V dropped 6 bases and J dropped 0; count of bases not matched to a gene: 4. Looked up from germline, CDR1 is MNHNS and CDR2 is SASEGT. The CDR3 consists of 14 residues. The CDR3 loop is CASRGQTTNYGYTF. CDR3 DNA sequence: TGTGCCAGCAGGGGACAGACCACTAACTATGGCTACACCTTC.

The rearrangement links TRBV7-3 to TRBJ2-5; D possibly uses TRBD1 or TRBD2 (5 bases each). The CDR3 contains 13 residues. V was trimmed by 4 bases and J by 5 bases, leaving 11 bases between them. From germline, CDR1 is SGHTA and CDR2 FQGTGA. The CDR3 here is CASSYTGTETQYF. CDR3 in DNA: TGTGCCAGCAGCTACACGGGGACGGAGACCCAGTACTTC.

Ten or more counts support this clonotype. This chain joins TRBV21-1 and TRBJ2-1; the DNA was not used to check the table's D call, TRBD2. TRBV21-1 is termed a pseudogene. CDR3 length equals 15 residues. The CDR3 nucleotides read TGTGCCAGCAGCAAAGAGGGCGGTAGCGGAGATGAGCAGTTCTTC. Translating gives CASSKEGGSGDEQFF.

In this sample, this clonotype turned up a few times. This chain connects TRBV29-1 to TRBJ2-2; 13 nucleotides line up with TRBD2. V was pared by 6 bases and J by 1 base, with 5 bases of the junction left unmatched. Germline V gene sequence: CDR1 SQVTM, CDR2 ANQGSEA. The CDR3 has 16 amino acids. The CDR3 DNA sequence: TGCAGCGTCCGGACTAGCGGGAGTGTGAACACCGGGGAGCTGTTTTTT. Translation: CSVRTSGSVNTGELFF.

A few counts support this clonotype. The chain uses TRBV19 and TRBJ2-5; possibly TRBD2 for D (6 bases). Trimming took 4 bases from V and 3 from J, leaving 12 bases between them. Germline CDR1 is LNHDA and CDR2 is SQIVND (reference sequence). This CDR3 is 14 amino acids long. The CDR3 region has the DNA TGTGCCAGTAGTAAAGGAGGGGTCGAAGAGACCCAGTACTTC. It yields the protein CASSKGGVEETQYF.

In the case of this clonotype: A clone one base away is much larger, so this may be a read error. The CDR3 region is CSARDPRVGETTGELFF. DNA for the CDR3: TGCAGTGCTAGAGATCCTCGGGTAGGGGAAACGACCGGGGAGCTGTTTTTT. The chain recombines TRBV20-1 with TRBJ2-2; weak D call: TRBD1 (5 bases). The CDR3 is 17 residues long. CDR1 is DFQATT and CDR2 is SNEGSKA in the germline V gene (reference sequence). Trimming shortened V by 0 bases and J by 5 bases, and 19 bases separated the two germline ends.

This clonotype was detected a few times. The chain links TRBV7-2 to TRBJ2-7; 8 bases agree with TRBD2. This CDR3 contains 15 residues. Germline CDR1 SGHTA, CDR2 FQGNSA. Germline trimming cut 2 bases from V and 4 bases from J; bases unmatched to any gene: 7. The CDR3 here is CASSLLTSVRYEQYF. CDR3 coding DNA: TGTGCCAGCAGCTTATTGACTAGCGTCCGATACGAGCAGTACTTC.

A few counts support this clonotype. The chain recombines TRBV28 with TRBJ2-1; D is possibly TRBD1 (5 bases). CDR3 size: 16 residues. The ends were cut back, 5 bases at V and 0 bases at J, with 14 bases in the middle. Germline values: CDR1 MDHEN, CDR2 SYDVKM. CDR3 sequence (DNA): TGTGCCAGCAGTGGCTACGACAGCGACTCCTACAATGAGCAGTTCTTC. It translates to CASSGYDSDSYNEQFF.

Ten or more counts support this clonotype. V usage is TRBV28 and J usage is TRBJ2-2; no reliable D call. Germline assignment: CDR1 MDHEN and CDR2 SYDVKM. The CDR3 length is 13 residues. V lost 6 bases to trimming and J lost 1 base, with 6 bases between them. CDR3: CASSQQNTGELFF. CDR3 nucleotides: TGTGCCAGCAGCCAACAGAACACCGGGGAGCTGTTTTTT.

There are a few counts of this clonotype. The CDR3 region is CATSSQGTGEKLINEFAAFF. Written as DNA, the CDR3 is TGTGCCACCAGCAGCCAGGGGACAGGGGAGAAACTAATAAATGAATTTGCAGCTTTCTTT. The chain carries TRBV15 and TRBJ1-1; 10 positions agree with TRBD1. V lost 3 bases, J lost 10 bases, and 26 bases stayed unmatched. Per the germline V gene, CDR1 is LNHNV and CDR2 is YYDKDF (reference sequence). The CDR3 covers 20 residues.

The rearrangement links TRBV28 to TRBJ2-7; D not resolved. Germline CDR1 and CDR2: MDHEN and SYDVKM. This CDR3 spans 13 amino acids. Trimming cost V 2 bases and J 6 bases, with 11 bases left between them. The CDR3: CASSLHGLGEQYF. As DNA, the CDR3 is TGTGCCAGCAGTTTACACGGTCTTGGCGAGCAGTACTTC.

This clonotype was counted a few times. The J gene is TRBJ2-3, the V gene TRBV4-2; 7 bases are shared with TRBD1. V trimming: 0 bases; J trimming: 4 bases; junction bases outside the gene matches: 7. Germline V gives CDR1 LGHNA, CDR2 YNFKEQ. CDR3 size: 16 residues. DNA for the CDR3: TGTGCCAGCAGCCAAGAAGGGGGCCGATCCTCAGATACGCAGTATTTT. Residues: CASSQEGGRSSDTQYF.

Many counts were recorded for this clonotype. The chain recombines TRBV27 with TRBJ2-1; 9 bases line up with TRBD1. V shed 5 bases and J 3 bases; nucleotides not matched to a gene: 8. This CDR3 contains 16 residues. Germline V lookup: CDR1 MNHEY, CDR2 SMNVEV (reference sequence). The CDR3: CASSATGGADYNEQFF. For the CDR3, the DNA is TGTGCCAGCAGTGCCACAGGGGGCGCAGACTACAATGAGCAGTTCTTC.

The genes are TRBV5-4 and TRBJ2-5, with D hard to call. The V end lost 0 bases, the J end lost 3 bases, and 6 bases lay between the germline ends. This CDR3 comprises 13 residues. Germline CDR1 reads SGHNT; CDR2 reads YYREEE (reference sequence). DNA for the CDR3: TGTGCCAGCAGCTTGGTCCCTGAAGAGACCCAGTACTTC. Protein sequence: CASSLVPEETQYF.

The chain has TRBV7-2 and TRBJ2-1, with D unclear. The CDR3 has 17 amino acids. CDR1 is SGHTA and CDR2 is FQGNSA in the germline V gene. Between the trimmed V and J ends, which lost 4 bases and 7 bases, there was a span of 23 bases. CDR3: CASSSASGQIGFNEQFF. CDR3 DNA sequence: TGTGCCAGCAGCTCCGCCTCCGGCCAGATAGGGTTTAATGAGCAGTTCTTC.

This clonotype was seen repeatedly, ten times or more. The genes are TRBV5-5 and TRBJ1-1, with a possible D match to TRBD1 (5 bases). The ends were cut back, 0 bases at V and 5 bases at J, with 11 bases in the middle. Germline CDR1 and CDR2: SGHKS and YYEKEE (reference sequence). CDR3 length: 14 residues. CDR3 nucleotides: TGTGCCAGCAGCTTGGTTGGGCAGGGTACTGAAGCTTTCTTT. Amino acid sequence: CASSLVGQGTEAFF.